Each of the 8 T cell receptor beta chains below was sequenced from the same sample in a study of circulating CD8 cells and anti-PD-1 response in melanoma (dated by TCRdb to 2018 to 2020). The data were produced on a NextSeq 500. The QIAseq Immune Repertoire RNA Library Kit, Human TCR Panel was used to prepare TCR libraries from roughly 16 ng of total RNA. The public reads were reanalyzed by TCRdb: fastp trimming at Q25, MiXCR alignment, in-frame beta chains only. Merged by CDR3 protein, the rows form single entries marked with the most common genes and DNA. A total of 300 to 400 distinct CDR3 sequences appear in this sample, 12% of them only once. The ten largest clones capture roughly 46% of the sample. Four subsets defined by PD-1 and/or TIGIT were sorted from live CD3+CD8+TCRalphabeta+ cells on a BD FACSAria II cell sorter. Sequenced material: CD8+ T cells from PBMCs, taken at baseline or after one month of anti-PD-1 therapy (not recorded which). Receptor source: a human donor with melanoma. The donor label of this sample is uncertain. Some clones in this sample may be carry-over from other donors' samples.

This clonotype rates as medium-sized (0.01 to 0.1%). The J gene is TRBJ2-7, the V gene TRBV6-1; possible D gene TRBD2, 6 bases. The CDR3 runs 14 residues. V gave up 1 base and J gave up 0 bases, with 7 bases separating them. CDR1 MNHNS and CDR2 SASEGT come from the germline V gene. The CDR3 sequence: CASSEVGGSYEQYF. DNA for the CDR3: TGTGCCAGCAGTGAAGTGGGGGGCTCCTACGAGCAGTACTTC.

The chain combines TRBV6-6 with TRBJ2-7; TRBD1 matches at 8 bases. Germline V gene data show CDR1 as MNHNY and CDR2 as SVGAGI (reference sequence). This CDR3 spans 14 amino acids. The trim removed 5 bases at V and 4 bases at J, leaving 7 bases unmatched. The CDR3 reads CASSAGQGGYEQYF. The CDR3, as DNA: TGTGCCAGCAGTGCAGGACAGGGTGGTTACGAGCAGTACTTC.

A remark on this clonotype: The junction shows a germline mismatch at one end, possibly a read error. J is TRBJ2-3 and V is TRBV19; the D gene is possibly TRBD2 (5 bases). Germline values: CDR1 LNHDA, CDR2 SQIVND (reference sequence). The CDR3 extends over 15 amino acids. CDR3 region: CAKRADHLIADTQCF. The CDR3 nucleotides are TGTGCCAAGAGGGCTGACCACCTCATAGCAGACACGCAGTGTTTT.

This chain joins TRBV7-9 and TRBJ2-3; D call uncertain. This CDR3 has 16 amino acids. V was cut by 5 bases and J by 1 base, with 16 bases left in between. The germline CDR1 and CDR2 sequences are SEHNR and FQNEAQ (reference sequence). CDR3 protein: CASSTRTAPGTDTQYF. In DNA form, the CDR3 reads TGTGCCAGCAGCACCAGGACGGCTCCTGGCACAGATACGCAGTATTTT.

This clonotype qualifies as large. CDR3 nucleotide sequence: TGTGCCAGCAGTTTATTGCCCAGGGGTGGAGGTGGCTACACCTTC. Residues: CASSLLPRGGGGYTF. The genes are TRBV28 and TRBJ1-2, with a possible D match to TRBD1 (6 bases). Trimming shortened V by 1 base and J by 7 bases, and 16 bases separated the two germline ends. The CDR3 runs 15 residues. Germline assignment: CDR1 MDHEN and CDR2 SYDVKM.

This clonotype has just a few counts. V is TRBV19 and J is TRBJ2-5, with unresolved D. The germline V gene has CDR1 LNHDA and CDR2 SQIVND (reference sequence). Trimming cost V 1 base and J 0 bases, with 3 bases left between them. The CDR3 runs to 13 residues. This CDR3 reads CASSIVHQETQYF. The CDR3 nucleotides are TGTGCCAGTAGTATAGTCCACCAAGAGACCCAGTACTTC. The full variable domain, rest sourced from reference TRBV19 and TRBJ2-5, is DGGITQSPKYLFRKEGQNVTLSCEQNLNHDAMYWYRQDPGQGLRLIYYSQIVNDFQKGDIAEGYSVSREKKESFPLTVTSAQKNPTAFYLCASSIVHQETQYFGPGTRLLVL.

By sample fraction, this clonotype is large (0.1 to 1%). The V and J genes are TRBV27 and TRBJ2-7; 7 bases align to TRBD1. Germline V gene lookup returns CDR1 MNHEY and CDR2 SMNVEV (reference sequence). V lost 2 bases and J lost 3; bases outside the gene matches: 4. The CDR3 loop spans 14 amino acids. The DNA for the CDR3 is TGTGCCAGCAGTTTAACACAGGGGTTCTACGAGCAGTACTTC. It translates to CASSLTQGFYEQYF.

The rearrangement uses TRBV27 and TRBJ2-1; the match to TRBD1 covers 7 bases. CDR3 length equals 14 residues. The germline V gene encodes CDR1 MNHEY and CDR2 SMNVEV (reference sequence). V was pared by 3 bases and J by 5 bases, with 4 bases of the junction left unmatched. The CDR3 nucleotides are TGTGCCAGCAGTTTCCGGGACAGAGACAATGAGCAGTTCTTC. Residues: CASSFRDRDNEQFF.